Listed below are T cell receptor beta chains from one sample, sequenced in a study of blood T cell repertoires in COVID-19. Using immunoSEQ multiplex PCR, the repertoire was profiled, and TCRdb retains in-frame clones only, with some absent. The sample lists about 40,000 clones; roughly 88% were seen once. Sequencing was carried out using peripheral blood. All receptors derive from a human donor in a cohort sampled during active COVID-19. Both conserved end residues are trimmed from each CDR3.

TRBJ1-5	TRBV9	ASSAGEISNQPQH
TRBJ2-1	TRBV12-5	ASGLVRAGGQNEQF
TRBJ1-3	TRBV24-1	ATNREDTIY
TRBJ2-1	TRBV2	ASSRTRNNEQF
TRBJ2-1	TRBV19	ASTPSEGLPHNEQF
TRBJ2-5	TRBV7-9	ASSSRAWGETQY
TRBJ2-1	TRBV9	ASSPWTGGFHNEQF
TRBJ2-3	TRBV7-3	ASSTVAGDTDTQY
TRBJ2-5	TRBV6-5	ASSRGGPSNTQY
TRBJ2-7	TRBV10-3	AIRPDRGLSSYEQY
TRBJ2-5	TRBV6-5	ASSYEAGGAETQY
TRBJ2-7	TRBV3-1/TRBV3-2	ASSPYGNTYEQY
TRBJ2-3	TRBV5-1	ASSSGRDRLTDTQY
TRBJ1-5	TRBV2	ASGTRTDRGPDQPQH
TRBJ1-5	TRBV10-3	AIKGAQSNQPQH
TRBJ1-2	TRBV5-8	ASSFSADYGYT
TRBJ1-6	TRBV5-4	ASSLWAGVNSPLH